This T cell receptor (beta chain) derives from a study of response to subunit inactivated influenza vaccine (dated by TCRdb to about 2018). General notes on the study: The study used deep quantitative T cell receptor repertoire profiling to track responses to a trivalent subunit inactivated influenza vaccine. What the work shows at the level of the full study, not this receptor alone: It was suggested by the authors that each seasonal influenza vaccination may recruit only a limited number of new T cells.

This clonotype was found a few times. Its antigen is not yet known. No qualities accompany the bases; no much larger clone lies one base away. Read against the paper, the sample's time point label means: approximately 40 days after influenza vaccine administration. The method behind the library was RT-PCR. The run used an Illumina HiSeq 2500. Clones were called with MiXCR by TCRdb after fastp trimmed the public reads at Q25, and only in-frame beta chains were retained. Identical CDR3 proteins give one entry, which carries the most common genes and DNA. The sample contains over 450,000 distinct CDR3 sequences, approximately 12% of them found a single time. Roughly 13% of the sample is in the top ten clones. The germline ends are 20 bases apart after V is trimmed by 6 bases and J by 5 bases. From the cysteine up to the phenylalanine, the CDR3 has a length of 16 residues. The read is trimmed to its CDR3 DNA, 48 bases read in frame from base 1. Per the germline V gene, MNHEY is the CDR1 and SVGEGT is the CDR2.

The sequencing used PBMCs from blood, collected roughly 45 days after vaccination. The chain was built from TRBV6-2 or TRBV6-3 and TRBJ2-1; no confident D gene assignment can be made. This sequence originates from a middle-aged man who received an inactivated influenza vaccine. Donor details come from another sample of the same person, matched by shared clones. The sequenced DNA is TGTGCCAGCAGGACCCCAAAGGGCGGATGGAACAATGAGCAGTTCTTC. It translates to CASRTPKGGWNNEQFF.